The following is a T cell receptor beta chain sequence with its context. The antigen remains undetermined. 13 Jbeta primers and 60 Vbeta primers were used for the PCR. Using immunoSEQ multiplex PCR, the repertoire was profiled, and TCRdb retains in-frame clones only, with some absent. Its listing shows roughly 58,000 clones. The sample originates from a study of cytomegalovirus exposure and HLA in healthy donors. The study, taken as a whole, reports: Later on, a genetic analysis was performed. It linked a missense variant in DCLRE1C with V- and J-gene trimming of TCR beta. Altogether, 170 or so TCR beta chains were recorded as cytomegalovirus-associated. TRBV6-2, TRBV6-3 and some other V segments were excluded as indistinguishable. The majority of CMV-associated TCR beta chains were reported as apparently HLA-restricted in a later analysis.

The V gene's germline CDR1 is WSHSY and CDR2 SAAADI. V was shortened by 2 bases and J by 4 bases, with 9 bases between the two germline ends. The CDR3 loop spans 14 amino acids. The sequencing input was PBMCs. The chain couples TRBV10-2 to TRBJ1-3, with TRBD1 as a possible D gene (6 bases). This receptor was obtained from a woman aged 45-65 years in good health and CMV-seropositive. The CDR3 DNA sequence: TGCGCCAGCAGTGAGACAGGGTCGGGAAACACCATATATTTT. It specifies CASSETGSGNTIYF.